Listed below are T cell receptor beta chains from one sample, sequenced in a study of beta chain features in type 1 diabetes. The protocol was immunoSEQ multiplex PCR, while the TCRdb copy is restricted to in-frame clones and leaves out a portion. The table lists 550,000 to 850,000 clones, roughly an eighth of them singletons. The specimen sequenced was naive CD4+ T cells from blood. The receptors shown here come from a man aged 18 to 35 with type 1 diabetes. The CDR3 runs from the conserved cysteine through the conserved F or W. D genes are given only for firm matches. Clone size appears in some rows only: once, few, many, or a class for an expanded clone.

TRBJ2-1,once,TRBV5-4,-,TGTGCCAGCAGCGGAACCCGGGCGGCCTACAATGAGCAGTTCTTC,CASSGTRAAYNEQFF
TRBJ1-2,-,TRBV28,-,TGTGCCAGCAGTCCCCCTAAAGGTGCGGGGTTCTATGGCTACACCTTC,CASSPPKGAGFYGYTF
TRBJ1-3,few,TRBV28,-,TGTGCCACTACACTCCACTCTGGAAACACCATATATTTT,CATTLHSGNTIYF
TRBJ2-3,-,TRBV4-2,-,TGTGCCAGCAGCCAAGACGTACTCACAGATACGCAGTATTTT,CASSQDVLTDTQYF
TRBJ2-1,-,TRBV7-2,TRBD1,TGTGCCAGCACTAAGGACAGGGCCTACAATGAGCAGTTCTTC,CASTKDRAYNEQFF
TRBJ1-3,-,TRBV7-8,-,TGTGCCAGCAGCTTCCCGCCGGGCACCTCTGGAAACACCATATATTTT,CASSFPPGTSGNTIYF
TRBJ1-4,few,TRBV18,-,TGTGCCAGCGGAGGGACGGACGTCAATAAACTGTTTTTT,CASGGTDVNKLFF
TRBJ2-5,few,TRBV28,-,TGTGCCAGCAGTCCCGGAACCGGGGCGCCGCAGACCCAGTACTTC,CASSPGTGAPQTQYF
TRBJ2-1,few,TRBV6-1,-,TGTGCCAGCAGTGATTTGAGGGGTAGGTCCTACAATGAGCAGTTCTTC,CASSDLRGRSYNEQFF
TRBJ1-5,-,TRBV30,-,TGTGCCTGGAGTGTGGAGGGCAATCAGCCCCAGCATTTT,CAWSVEGNQPQHF
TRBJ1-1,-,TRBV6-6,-,TGTGCCAGCAGTCCCCGAACGACAGTTAACACTGAAGCTTTCTTT,CASSPRTTVNTEAFF
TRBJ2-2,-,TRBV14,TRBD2,TGTGCCAGCAGCCAAGGACTAGCGTTTGGGGAGCTGTTTTTT,CASSQGLAFGELFF
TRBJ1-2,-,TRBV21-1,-,TGTGCCAGCAGCAGAGGACAGAGTTTCTATGGCTACACCTTC,CASSRGQSFYGYTF
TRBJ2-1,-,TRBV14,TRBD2,TGTGCCAGCAGCCGGCTAGCGGGGCCCGAGCAGTTCTTC,CASSRLAGPEQFF
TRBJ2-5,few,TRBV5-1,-,TGCGCCAGCAGGTGGGACGCCGCGGAGACCCAGTACTTC,CASRWDAAETQYF
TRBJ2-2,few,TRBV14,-,TGTGCCAGCAGCCAAGACACCAACACCGGGGAGCTGTTTTTT,CASSQDTNTGELFF
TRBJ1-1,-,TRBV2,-,TGTGCCAGCACCGAAGGCCGAGATGAAGCTTTCTTT,CASTEGRDEAFF
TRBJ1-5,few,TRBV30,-,TGTGCCTGGAGTGACAGAGGTAGCAATCAGCCCCAGCATTTT,CAWSDRGSNQPQHF
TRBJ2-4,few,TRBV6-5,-,TGTGCCAGCAGACCCGGGACGTCAGCCAAAAACATTCAGTACTTC,CASRPGTSAKNIQYF
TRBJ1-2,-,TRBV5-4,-,TGTGCCAGCAGCCTCACACCGGATGATGGCTACACCTTC,CASSLTPDDGYTF
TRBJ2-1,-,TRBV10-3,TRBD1,TGTGCCATCAGTGCGGGACAGGGTGGCTACAATGAGCAGTTCTTC,CAISAGQGGYNEQFF
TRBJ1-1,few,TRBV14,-,TGTGCCAGCAGCCAAGAGCCAGCCATGAACACTGAAGCTTTCTTT,CASSQEPAMNTEAFF
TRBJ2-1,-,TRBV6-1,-,TGTGCCAGCAGTGAAGCTCTCAATGAGCAGTTCTTC,CASSEALNEQFF
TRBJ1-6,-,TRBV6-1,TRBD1,TGTGCCAGCAGTGGAACAGGGGTTGCGGGAAGTTCACCCCTCCACTTT,CASSGTGVAGSSPLHF
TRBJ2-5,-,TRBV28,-,TGTGCCAGCAGTTCCGGGACTGTACAAGAGACCCAGTACTTC,CASSSGTVQETQYF
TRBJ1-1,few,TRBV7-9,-,TGTGCCAGCAGCGGCGACAGGAACACTGAAGCTTTCTTT,CASSGDRNTEAFF
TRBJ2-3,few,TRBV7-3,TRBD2,TGTGCCAGCAGCTTTAGCGGGGGTGCGAGCACAGATACGCAGTATTTT,CASSFSGGASTDTQYF
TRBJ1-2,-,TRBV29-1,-,TGCAGCGCATGGGAGGGAAACTATGGCTACACCTTC,CSAWEGNYGYTF
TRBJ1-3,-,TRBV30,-,TGTGCCTGGAGCTCCCGGGAACCAAGAGAATACACCATATATTTT,CAWSSREPREYTIYF
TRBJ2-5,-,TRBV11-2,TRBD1,TGTGCCAGCAACTATAACAGGGGAGAGACCCAGTACTTC,CASNYNRGETQYF
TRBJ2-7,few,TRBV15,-,TGTGCCACCAGCAGAGACAGGGCCTCCTACGAGCAGTACTTC,CATSRDRASYEQYF
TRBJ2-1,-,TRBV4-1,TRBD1,TGCGCCAGCAGCTCCCCGGGACAGGGGAGCAATGAGCAGTTCTTC,CASSSPGQGSNEQFF
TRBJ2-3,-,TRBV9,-,TGTGCCAGCAGCCCAAGACAGACCACAGATACGCAGTATTTT,CASSPRQTTDTQYF
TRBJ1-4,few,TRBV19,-,TGTGCCAGTAGTGGGGGTTGGTATGAAAAACTGTTTTTT,CASSGGWYEKLFF
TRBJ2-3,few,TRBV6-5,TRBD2,TGTGCCAGCAAGGTAGCGGGGCCCACAGATACGCAGTATTTT,CASKVAGPTDTQYF
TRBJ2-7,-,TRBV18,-,TGTGCCAGCTCACCGTATCAGGGCGAGCAGTACTTC,CASSPYQGEQYF
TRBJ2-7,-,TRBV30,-,TGTGCCTGGATGGCCCCCTACGAGCAGTACTTC,CAWMAPYEQYF
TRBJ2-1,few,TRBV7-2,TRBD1,TGTGCCAGCAGCCCCCGACAGGGCGAGCAGTTCTTC,CASSPRQGEQFF
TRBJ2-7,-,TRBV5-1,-,TGCGCCAGCAGCTTGACAGTTTCCTACGAGCAGTACTTC,CASSLTVSYEQYF
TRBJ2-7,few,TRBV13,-,TGTGCCAGCAGCTTAGATCGAGACTCCTACGAGCAGTACTTC,CASSLDRDSYEQYF
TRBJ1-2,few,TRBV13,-,TGTGCCAGCAGCCCCCGCGGGGGGCGAAACTATGGCTACACCTTC,CASSPRGGRNYGYTF
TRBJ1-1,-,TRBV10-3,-,TGTGCCATCAAGGGAACGACCGGTATGAACACTGAAGCTTTCTTT,CAIKGTTGMNTEAFF
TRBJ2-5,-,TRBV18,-,TGTGCCAGCTCACCATTCGAAACGATCACAGAGACCCAGTACTTC,CASSPFETITETQYF
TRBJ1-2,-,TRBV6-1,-,TGTGCCAGCAGTGAAGCGCTCGGATCCTATGGCTACACCTTC,CASSEALGSYGYTF
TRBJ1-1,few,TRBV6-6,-,TGTGCCAGCAGTTACTCTGGAGCCACTGAAGCTTTCTTT,CASSYSGATEAFF
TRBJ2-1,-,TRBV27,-,TGTGCCAGCAGTTTTGTGGGGAATGAGCAGTTCTTC,CASSFVGNEQFF
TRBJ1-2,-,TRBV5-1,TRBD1,TGCGCCAGCAGCTTGGACAGGGGGCTGGATGGCTACACCTTC,CASSLDRGLDGYTF
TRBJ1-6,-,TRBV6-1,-,TGTGCCAGCAGTGAAACTTCACCCCTCCACTTT,CASSETSPLHF
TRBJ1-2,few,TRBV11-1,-,TGTGCCAGCAGCTTAGGTGCGCACTCCCGGAACTATGGCTACACCTTC,CASSLGAHSRNYGYTF
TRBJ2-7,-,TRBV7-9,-,TGTGCCAGCAGCTACACCGGCGAGCAGTACTTC,CASSYTGEQYF
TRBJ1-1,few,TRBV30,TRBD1,TGTGCCTGGAGTGTACCGGACAGGGCGAACACTGAAGCTTTCTTT,CAWSVPDRANTEAFF
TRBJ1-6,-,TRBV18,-,TGTGCCAGCTCACCATTACAGAATAATTCACCCCTCCACTTT,CASSPLQNNSPLHF
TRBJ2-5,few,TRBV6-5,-,TGTGCCAGCAGTCGGGACCAAGAGACCCAGTACTTC,CASSRDQETQYF